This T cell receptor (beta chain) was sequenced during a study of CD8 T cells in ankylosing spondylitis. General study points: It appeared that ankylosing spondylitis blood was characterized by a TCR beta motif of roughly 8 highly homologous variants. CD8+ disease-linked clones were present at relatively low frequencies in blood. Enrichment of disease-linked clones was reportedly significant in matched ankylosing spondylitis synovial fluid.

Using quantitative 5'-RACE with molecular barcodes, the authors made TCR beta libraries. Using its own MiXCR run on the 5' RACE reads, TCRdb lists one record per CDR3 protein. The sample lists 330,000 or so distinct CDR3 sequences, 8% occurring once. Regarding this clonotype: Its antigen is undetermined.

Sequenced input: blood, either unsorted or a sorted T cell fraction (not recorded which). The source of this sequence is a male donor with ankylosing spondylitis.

CDR3 coding DNA: TGCAGCGTTGGGGGGGGCTCGATCTCCTCTGGAAACACCATATATTTT. Its protein is CSVGGGSISSGNTIYF. The chain links TRBV29-1 to TRBJ1-3; D is perhaps TRBD1 (6 bases). With 4 bases removed from V and 0 bases from J, the gap between germline ends came to 16 bases. In germline, CDR1 is SQVTM, CDR2 ANQGSEA. This CDR3 is 16 amino acids long.